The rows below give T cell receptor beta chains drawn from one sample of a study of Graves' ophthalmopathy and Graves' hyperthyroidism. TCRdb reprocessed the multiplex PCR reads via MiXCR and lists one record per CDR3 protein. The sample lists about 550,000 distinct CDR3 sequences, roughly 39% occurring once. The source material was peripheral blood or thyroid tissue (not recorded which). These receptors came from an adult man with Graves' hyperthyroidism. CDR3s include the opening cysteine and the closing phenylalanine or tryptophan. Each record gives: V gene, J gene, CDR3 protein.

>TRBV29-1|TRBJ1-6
CSVETDYNSPLHF
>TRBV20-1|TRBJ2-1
CSARGDLAGGGEQFF
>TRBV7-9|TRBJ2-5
CASSHPGFVETQYF
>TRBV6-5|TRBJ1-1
CASSYSKNTEAFF
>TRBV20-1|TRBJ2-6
CSAIWPGANVLTF
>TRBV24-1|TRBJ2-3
CATSAQGLEVDTQYF
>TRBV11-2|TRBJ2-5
CASSSPIAGVQETQYF
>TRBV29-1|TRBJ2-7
CSVVDNSYEQYF
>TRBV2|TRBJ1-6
CASRSGTGGGSPLHF
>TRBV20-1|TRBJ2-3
CSAIQGESTDTQYF
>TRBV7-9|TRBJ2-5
CASRGGRRETQYF
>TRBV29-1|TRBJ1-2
CSVAREIGIGGYTF
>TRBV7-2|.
CDSSLYPPGAIAGGYNEQFF
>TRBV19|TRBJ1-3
CASRFTAISGNTIYF
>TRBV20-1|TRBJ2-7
CSASYGTGGSYEQYF
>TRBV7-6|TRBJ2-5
CASSLLGLTSETQYF
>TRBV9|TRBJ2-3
CASSPRQGSTDTQYF
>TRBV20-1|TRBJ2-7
CSARGLAGGREQYF
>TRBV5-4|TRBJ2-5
CASSPRGGGGETQYF
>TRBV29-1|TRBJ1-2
CSVLRGDYGYTF
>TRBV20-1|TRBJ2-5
CSAGVPGQETQYF
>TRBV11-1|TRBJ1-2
CASSLQGNYGYTF
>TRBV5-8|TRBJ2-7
CASSLAVSRDYEQYF
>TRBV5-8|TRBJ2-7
CASTTDGTYEQYF
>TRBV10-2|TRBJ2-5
CASSESTSRAQYF
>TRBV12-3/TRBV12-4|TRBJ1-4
CASSRGPEGKLFF
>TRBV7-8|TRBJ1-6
CAWRVPVAYNSPLHF
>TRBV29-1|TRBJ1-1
CAWIGQGLNTEAFF
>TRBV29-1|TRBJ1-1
CSAEVGGGTEAFF
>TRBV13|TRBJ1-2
CASSLGGQGVEGGYTF
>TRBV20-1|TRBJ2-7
CSVKRGSYNEQYF
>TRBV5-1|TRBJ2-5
CASSPGTSGGANQETQYF
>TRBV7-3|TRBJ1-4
CASSQTGTGNEKLFF
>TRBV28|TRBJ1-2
CASSPGHGYTF
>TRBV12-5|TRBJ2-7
CASGLTVSYEQYF
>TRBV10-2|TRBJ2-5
CASRGGPQETQYF
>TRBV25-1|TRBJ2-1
CASSEVGNEQFF
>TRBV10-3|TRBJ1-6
CAISELPKGGNSPLHF
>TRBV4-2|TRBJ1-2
CASSQDPEDRGIFGYTF
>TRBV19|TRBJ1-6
CASSRDRVHSPLHF
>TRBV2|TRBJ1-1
CASNRQRNTEAFF
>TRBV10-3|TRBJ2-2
CAISVSGRFGTGELFF
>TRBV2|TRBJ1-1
CASSEVGGITEAFF
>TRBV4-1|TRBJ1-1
CASSQHRSGRTEAFF
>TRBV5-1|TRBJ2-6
CASSFGMGAGANVLTF
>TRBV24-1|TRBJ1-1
CANRGLNTEAFF
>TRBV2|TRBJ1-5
CASRTQSGNQPQHF
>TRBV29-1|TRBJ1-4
CSATGDNEKLFF
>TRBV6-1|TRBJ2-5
CASSERRETQYF
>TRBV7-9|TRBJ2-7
CASSWPGGSYEQYF
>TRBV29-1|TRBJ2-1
CSGEFWDNEQFF
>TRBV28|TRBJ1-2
CASKLGGQGLGYTF
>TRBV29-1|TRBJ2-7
CSVVERNSYEQYF